Following are 32 T cell receptor beta chains from one sample sequenced in a study of blood T cell repertoires in COVID-19. Using immunoSEQ multiplex PCR, the repertoire was profiled, and TCRdb retains in-frame clones only, with some absent. The sample contains about 340,000 clones, about 89% of which appear only once. The material sequenced was peripheral blood. The source is a woman aged 50 to 60 with COVID-19, enrolled during active disease.

This rearrangement joins TRBV5-1 to TRBJ2-5, with 11 bases identical to TRBD2. Germline CDR1 SGHRS, CDR2 YFSETQ. The CDR3 has 15 amino acids. The J segment lost 2 bases and the V segment lost 4 bases, leaving 4 bases of the junction unmatched. CDR3 loop: CASSARLAGQETQYF. CDR3 in DNA: TGCGCCAGCAGCGCCCGACTAGCGGGACAAGAGACCCAGTACTTC.

The J gene is TRBJ1-1, the V gene TRBV5-1; D remains ambiguous. Trimming removed 2 bases from V and 3 bases from J, with 8 bases in between. The CDR3 loop spans 13 amino acids. The V gene's germline CDR1 is SGHRS and CDR2 YFSETQ. The CDR3, as DNA: TGCGCCAGCAGCTTTCGACGGGACACTGAAGCTTTCTTT. This translates into CASSFRRDTEAFF.

The CDR3: CASSSAGTGSSYNEQFF. The CDR3 bases are TGTGCCAGCAGTTCAGCCGGGACAGGGTCCTCCTACAATGAGCAGTTCTTC. The chain links TRBV28 to TRBJ2-1; 9 nucleotides line up with TRBD1. The germline V gene encodes CDR1 MDHEN and CDR2 SYDVKM. The V and J ends lost 4 bases and 0 bases, in that order; junction bases with no gene match: 7. The CDR3 length is 17 residues.

In regard to this clone: At one of its ends the junction is not consistent with the germline gene, which may arise from a read error. The chain has TRBV7-7 and TRBJ2-7; 8 bases map to TRBD1. Looked up from germline, CDR1 is SSHAT and CDR2 is FNYEAQ (reference sequence). This CDR3 is 18 amino acids long. This CDR3 reads CASRPDRGNLSRSYEQYF. The CDR3 bases are TGTGCTAGCAGACCCGACAGGGGAAATCTTTCTCGCTCCTACGAGCAGTACTTC.

The gene calls are TRBV30 and TRBJ1-1; D may be TRBD1 (6 bases). CDR3 length: 14 amino acids. Germline V gene sequence: CDR1 GTSNPN, CDR2 SVGIG (reference sequence). Trimming stripped 4 bases from V and 2 bases from J, with 14 bases between. The CDR3 DNA sequence: TGTGCCTGGACTCCCGGGACACGCAACACTGAAGCTTTCTTT. This translates into CAWTPGTRNTEAFF.

The genes are TRBV7-9 and TRBJ1-4; 11 bases are shared with TRBD1. The CDR3 consists of 16 residues. V lost 4 bases and J lost 6; bases outside the gene matches: 7. Germline V gives CDR1 SEHNR, CDR2 FQNEAQ (reference sequence). DNA for the CDR3: TGTGCCAGCAGCTGGGACAGGGGGGATAATTATGAAAAACTGTTTTTT. Translated: CASSWDRGDNYEKLFF.

The J gene is TRBJ2-1, the V gene TRBV5-6, with 12 bases aligning to TRBD2. Trimming cost V 1 base and J 12 bases; bases outside gene matches: 8. The CDR3 is 15 amino acids. The V gene's germline CDR1 is SGHDT and CDR2 YYEEEE. CDR3 nucleotides: TGTGCCAGCAGCTTGAGATCTAGCGGGAGGGTTAGGCAGTTCTTC. This codes for CASSLRSSGRVRQFF.

The V call is TRBV19, the J call TRBJ2-1; TRBD2 matches 16 bases. Germline CDR1 LNHDA, CDR2 SQIVND (reference sequence). The trim removed 3 bases at V and 7 bases at J, leaving 6 bases unmatched. The CDR3 runs to 17 residues. The CDR3 spells CASSMGLAGGEENEQFF. The CDR3 DNA reads as TGTGCCAGTAGTATGGGACTAGCGGGAGGGGAGGAAAATGAGCAGTTCTTC.

The CDR3 sequence is CASSLPQGNTEAFF. Written as DNA, the CDR3 is TGTGCCAGCAGCTTACCACAGGGGAACACTGAAGCTTTCTTT. This chain links TRBV7-9 with TRBJ1-1, with D possibly matching TRBD1 (6 bases). CDR3 length: 14 amino acids. CDR1 and CDR2 from the germline V gene are SEHNR and FQNEAQ (reference sequence). Trimming cost V 2 bases and J 1 base, with 8 bases left between them.

The V call is TRBV7-2, the J call TRBJ1-2, with 8 bases identical to TRBD1. Germline assignment: CDR1 SGHTA and CDR2 FQGNSA. The trim removed 2 bases at V and 6 bases at J, leaving 8 bases unmatched. This CDR3 spans 15 amino acids. This chain's CDR3 is CASSLMGTGFDGYTF. The CDR3 nucleotides are TGTGCCAGCAGCTTAATGGGGACAGGTTTTGATGGCTACACCTTC.

The V and J genes are TRBV9 and TRBJ1-3; D call uncertain. Trimming cost V 0 bases and J 0 bases, with 10 bases left between them. There are 16 residues in the CDR3. Germline CDR1 SGDLS, CDR2 YYNGEE. CDR3 bases: TGTGCCAGCAGCGTAGGTGCCCCCAGCTCTGGAAACACCATATATTTT. Protein sequence: CASSVGAPSSGNTIYF.

The chain recombines TRBV24-1 with TRBJ2-2; 14 bases map to TRBD2. Germline CDR1 is KGHDR and CDR2 is SFDVKD. V lost 3 bases, J lost 2 bases, and 13 bases stayed unmatched. CDR3 length: 21 amino acids. CDR3 protein: CATSDTVPRLAGGTNTGELFF. DNA of the CDR3: TGTGCCACCAGTGATACCGTCCCACGACTAGCGGGAGGGACTAACACCGGGGAGCTGTTTTTT.

The V call is TRBV3-1 (or the pseudogene TRBV3-2), the J call TRBJ2-3; D call uncertain. The CDR3 has 13 residues. The V gene lost 0 bases and the J gene lost 12 bases, with 13 bases spanning the gap. Germline lookup yields CDR1 LGHDT and CDR2 YNNKEL (reference sequence). This chain's CDR3 is CASSQDVRDFQYF. CDR3 bases: TGTGCCAGCAGCCAAGATGTCCGAGATTTCCAGTATTTT.

The chain couples TRBV5-5 to TRBJ2-7; D unresolved. The germline V gene has CDR1 SGHKS and CDR2 YYEKEE (reference sequence). The V gene lost 0 bases and the J gene lost 3 bases, with 16 bases spanning the gap. This CDR3 region has 16 residues. The CDR3 DNA sequence: TGTGCCAGCAGCTTGGGACTTTTGGCCACCGACTACGAGCAGTACTTC. It specifies CASSLGLLATDYEQYF.

The chain combines TRBV5-8 with TRBJ1-1, with a weak D call TRBD1 (5 bases). The CDR3 is 14 residues long. The germline V gene has CDR1 SGHTS and CDR2 YDEGEE. The V gene lost 1 base and the J gene lost 0 bases, with 7 bases spanning the gap. The CDR3 coding sequence is TGTGCCAGCAGCTTGACAGGAGTGAACACTGAAGCTTTCTTT. Protein sequence: CASSLTGVNTEAFF.

V gene TRBV5-4 combines with J gene TRBJ1-2; 8 bases fit TRBD1. The trim removed 3 bases at V and 7 bases at J, leaving 8 bases unmatched. This CDR3 has 14 amino acids. Germline V gives CDR1 SGHNT, CDR2 YYREEE (reference sequence). This CDR3 reads CASSSGQGWSGYTF. The CDR3 DNA sequence: TGTGCCAGCAGCTCCGGACAGGGTTGGTCTGGCTACACCTTC.

The chain links TRBV18 to TRBJ2-3; possible D gene TRBD2, 6 bases. Trimming took off 1 base at V and 3 bases at J, with 11 bases between the two ends. CDR3 length: 15 residues. Germline loops: CDR1 KGHSH, CDR2 LQKENI. CDR3 bases: TGTGCCAGCTCACCACGGGCGGGGACGACAGATACGCAGTATTTT. Translated, it gives CASSPRAGTTDTQYF.

This clone was observed a handful of times. This chain joins TRBV11-2 and TRBJ1-2; 9 positions agree with TRBD1. V was clipped by 4 bases and J by 4 bases; unmatched bases: 7. CDR1 is SGHAT and CDR2 is FQNNGV in the germline V gene. The CDR3 is 15 amino acids. CDR3 nucleotide sequence: TGTGCCAGCAGCTCACCGGCGACAGGGGGCTATGGCTACACCTTC. Its translation is CASSSPATGGYGYTF.

This clone was seen only once. J is TRBJ2-7 and V is TRBV6-5; D is uncertain. Germline assignment: CDR1 MNHEY and CDR2 SVGAGI. V lost 7 bases and J lost 4, with 11 bases in between. The CDR3 runs 12 residues. CDR3 in DNA: TGTGCCAGCACCTCGGTCGTGTACGAGCAGTACTTC. Protein: CASTSVVYEQYF.

The rearrangement uses TRBV7-9 and TRBJ2-4; TRBD1 matches at 8 bases. CDR3 length equals 13 residues. Germline CDR1 and CDR2: SEHNR and FQNEAQ (reference sequence). Unmatched junction bases numbered 6, after V lost 6 bases and J lost 8 bases. CDR3 residues: CASRRQGADIQYF. Here the CDR3 DNA reads TGTGCCAGCAGAAGGCAGGGGGCGGACATTCAGTACTTC.

The rearrangement uses TRBV6-8 and TRBJ1-6, with D maybe TRBD1 (5 bases). Germline values: CDR1 MNHGY, CDR2 SAAAGT. The CDR3 spans 16 residues. V was shortened by 1 base and J by 3 bases, with 10 bases between the two germline ends. The chain's CDR3 is CASSYFQGRYNSPLHF. The CDR3 DNA sequence: TGTGCCAGCAGTTACTTCCAGGGTCGCTATAATTCACCCCTCCACTTT.

Only one count was recorded for this clone. The chain recombines TRBV30 with TRBJ2-1; 11 positions match TRBD2. The CDR3 covers 15 residues. Losses at the gene ends were 8 bases for V and 4 bases for J; bases not matched to a gene: 10. Per germline, CDR1 GTSNPN and CDR2 SVGIG (reference sequence). The CDR3 spells CAATTGTSGYNEQFF. CDR3 sequence (DNA): TGTGCCGCTACGACCGGGACTAGCGGTTACAATGAGCAGTTCTTC.

The chain is built from TRBV9 and TRBJ2-1, with 14 positions matching TRBD2. The CDR3 has 18 amino acids. After removal of 3 bases from V and 3 bases from J, the junction contained 8 bases not matched to a gene. Germline V lookup: CDR1 SGDLS, CDR2 YYNGEE. The CDR3 DNA reads as TGTGCCAGCAGCGAGGGGAGACTAGCGGGAGGGGGCTACAATGAGCAGTTCTTC. As protein: CASSEGRLAGGGYNEQFF.

The V gene is TRBV6-1, the J gene TRBJ2-1; no reliable D call. V was cut by 6 bases and J by 4 bases, with 10 bases left in between. Per germline, CDR1 MNHNS and CDR2 SASEGT. This CDR3 is 13 amino acids long. CDR3 nucleotides: TGTGCCAGCAGAACAACATCTTACAATGAGCAGTTCTTC. Its translation: CASRTTSYNEQFF.

The gene calls are TRBV24-1 and TRBJ2-1; 8 nucleotides match TRBD2. Germline V gene data show CDR1 as KGHDR and CDR2 as SFDVKD. The junction had 9 bases not matched to a gene; V was cut back by 4 bases and J by 5 bases. The CDR3 has 16 amino acids. This CDR3 is CATSDASGRRDNEQFF. CDR3 in DNA: TGTGCCACCAGTGACGCAAGCGGGAGAAGGGACAATGAGCAGTTCTTC.

This chain links TRBV20-1 with TRBJ2-3; 7 nucleotides line up with TRBD2. The CDR3 length is 18 residues. Germline loops: CDR1 DFQATT, CDR2 SNEGSKA (reference sequence). Germline trimming cut 3 bases from V and 3 bases from J; bases unmatched to any gene: 18. The CDR3 DNA sequence: TGCAGTGCTAGTGAAATAGCCCTTAGGCGGGAGTTGACAGATACGCAGTATTTT. It translates to CSASEIALRRELTDTQYF.

In DNA, the CDR3 is TGCAGTGCTAGTCGTCAGACACTCTATGGCTACACCTTC. Protein: CSASRQTLYGYTF. This chain links TRBV20-1 with TRBJ1-2; D is uncertain. V lost 3 bases, J lost 4 bases, and 12 bases lay in between. The length of the CDR3 is 13 residues. The V gene's germline CDR1 is DFQATT and CDR2 SNEGSKA (reference sequence).

The chain combines TRBV25-1 with TRBJ1-2; the D gene is possibly TRBD1 (6 bases). V was cut by 2 bases and J by 5 bases, with 18 bases left in between. CDR1 is MGHDK and CDR2 is SYGVNS in the germline V gene. The CDR3 has 16 amino acids. The chain's CDR3 is CASSENGGGALYGYTF. For the CDR3, the DNA is TGTGCCAGCAGTGAAAACGGGGGGGGCGCATTATATGGCTACACCTTC.

The V gene is TRBV5-1, the J gene TRBJ2-1; possibly TRBD2 for D (6 bases). The V gene's germline CDR1 is SGHRS and CDR2 YFSETQ. CDR3 length: 14 residues. Trimming shortened V by 0 bases and J by 7 bases, and 11 bases separated the two germline ends. In DNA form, the CDR3 reads TGCGCCAGCAGCTTGGCTAGCGAATCTAATGAGCAGTTCTTC. It is translated as CASSLASESNEQFF.

V and J are TRBV6-1 and TRBJ2-1, with 11 bases aligning to TRBD2. V trimming: 2 bases; J trimming: 6 bases; junction bases outside the gene matches: 0. CDR1 MNHNS and CDR2 SASEGT come from the germline V gene. The CDR3 contains 14 residues. The CDR3 spells CASSELAGGNEQFF. The DNA for the CDR3 is TGTGCCAGCAGTGAACTAGCGGGAGGCAATGAGCAGTTCTTC.

The rearrangement links TRBV30 to TRBJ2-5; tentative D call: TRBD2 (5 bases). Trimming removed 6 bases at V and 0 bases at J, with 14 bases between. Germline CDR1 GTSNPN, CDR2 SVGIG (reference sequence). The CDR3 is 14 amino acids. The CDR3 nucleotides read TGTGCCTGTATGGACTGGGGATACCAAGAGACCCAGTACTTC. Its protein product is CACMDWGYQETQYF.

The DNA for the CDR3 is TGTGCCAGCAGCTTTATGGCCCGAGACAGGGGGCACGAGCAGTACTTC. Amino acid sequence: CASSFMARDRGHEQYF. The J gene is TRBJ2-7, the V gene TRBV7-4; 10 bases fit TRBD1. V dropped 3 bases and J dropped 5; count of bases not matched to a gene: 10. Germline CDR1 is SGHVT and CDR2 is SQSDAQ. The CDR3 loop spans 16 amino acids.